The next 15 T cell receptor beta chains were all read from a single sample in a study of T cell changes during pregnancy in multiple sclerosis. Data came from immunoSEQ multiplex PCR; TCRdb stores just in-frame clones and leaves some out. The data hold some 74,000 clones, with roughly 92% observed a single time. The material sequenced was peripheral blood, taken before pregnancy. These receptors were collected from a female donor with multiple sclerosis, enrolled in a pregnancy study.

V gene TRBV10-2 combines with J gene TRBJ2-2; 9 nucleotides line up with TRBD1. Germline trimming cut 2 bases from V and 7 bases from J; bases unmatched to any gene: 5. CDR3 length equals 15 residues. Germline CDR1 is WSHSY and CDR2 is SAAADI. The CDR3 DNA reads as TGCGCCAGCAGTGAGATACAGGGGGCCGGCGGGGAGCTGTTTTTT. As protein: CASSEIQGAGGELFF.

V usage is TRBV13 and J usage is TRBJ2-1; TRBD1 is a possible D gene (6 bases). Germline lookup yields CDR1 PRHDT and CDR2 FYEKMQ (reference sequence). The CDR3 extends over 12 amino acids. V lost 3 bases, J lost 9 bases, and 9 bases lay in between. CDR3 amino acids: CASSFGRGEQFF. CDR3 DNA: TGTGCCAGCAGCTTTGGCAGGGGTGAGCAGTTCTTC. The entire variable domain, with the rest obtained from reference TRBV13 and TRBJ2-1, is as follows: AAGVIQSPRHLIKEKRETATLKCYPIPRHDTVYWYQQGPGQDPQFLISFYEKMQSDKGSIPDRFSAQQFSDYHSELNMSSLELGDSALYFCASSFGRGEQFFGPGTRLTVL.

V and J are TRBV4-1 and TRBJ1-5; no definite D call. The ends were cut back, 0 bases at V and 8 bases at J, with 8 bases in the middle. The germline V gene encodes CDR1 MGHRA and CDR2 YSYEKL. The CDR3 is made up of 13 amino acids. CDR3 sequence reads: CASSQDGREPQHF. The CDR3 DNA reads TGCGCCAGCAGCCAAGACGGTCGCGAGCCCCAGCATTTT.

The CDR3 region has the DNA TGTGCCAGCAGCTACACTACAGGGAGTTACACCTTC. Translated, it gives CASSYTTGSYTF. The chain recombines TRBV11-3 with TRBJ1-2; maybe TRBD1 (6 bases). The CDR3 spans 12 residues. V was trimmed by 4 bases and J by 11 bases, leaving 14 bases between them. Germline CDR1 and CDR2: SGHNT and YENEEA.

This clone turned up a few times. CDR3 in DNA: TGTGCCAGCAGCTTAGACGGGACATCCGCCGCTGGGGATTTCTTT. Its protein product is CASSLDGTSAAGDFF. J is TRBJ1-1 and V is TRBV11-2; possible D gene TRBD1, 6 bases. The V and J ends lost 0 bases and 13 bases respectively, with 21 bases between them. CDR1 is SGHAT and CDR2 is FQNNGV in the germline V gene. The CDR3 is 15 amino acids.

This CDR3 reads CASSPTGTGDGYTF. The CDR3 DNA reads TGTGCCAGCAGCCCAACCGGGACAGGGGACGGCTACACCTTC. V is TRBV11-3 and J is TRBJ1-2; the match to TRBD1 covers 10 bases. Germline CDR1 SGHNT, CDR2 YENEEA. The CDR3 sequence is 14 residues long. The V segment lost 5 bases and the J segment 8 bases; nucleotides outside the gene matches: 8. Full variable domain (outside the CDR3, taken from reference TRBV11-3 and TRBJ1-2): EAGVVQSPRYKIIEKKQPVAFWCNPISGHNTLYWYLQNLGQGPELLIRYENEEAVDDSQLPKDRFSAERLKGVDSTLKIQPAELGDSAVYLCASSPTGTGDGYTFGSGTRLTVV.

The rearrangement uses TRBV2 and TRBJ1-6; D ambiguous. Trimming stripped 6 bases from V and 7 bases from J, with 10 bases between. Germline CDR1 is SNHLY and CDR2 is FYNNEI. The CDR3 has 13 amino acids. CDR3 DNA sequence: TGTGCCAGCAGAGAGGATCGGAATTCACCCCTCCACTTT. Protein product: CASREDRNSPLHF.

The gene calls are TRBV6-1 and TRBJ2-1; D may be TRBD1 (6 bases). The CDR3 loop spans 16 amino acids. Germline CDR1 MNHNS, CDR2 SASEGT. The V gene lost 3 bases and the J gene lost 6 bases, with 18 bases spanning the gap. Written as DNA, the CDR3 is TGTGCCAGCAGTGACACCGGGACACCCTTGGGCAATGAGCAGTTCTTC. This codes for CASSDTGTPLGNEQFF.

The V gene is TRBV25-1, the J gene TRBJ2-7; 9 bases match TRBD1. The CDR3 consists of 15 residues. Trimming removed 3 bases from V and 3 bases from J; junction bases left unmatched: 6. Germline assignment: CDR1 MGHDK and CDR2 SYGVNS. CDR3 sequence (DNA): TGTGCCAGCAGTGACCGGGACAGGGTCATCTACGAGCAGTACTTC. Translation gives CASSDRDRVIYEQYF.

Only a few counts were recorded for this clone. CDR3 nucleotides: TGTGCCAGCAGTGACTCGGCCGGGACACCAAACAATGAGCAGTTCTTC. This translates into CASSDSAGTPNNEQFF. This sequence joins TRBV6-4 and TRBJ2-1; weak D call: TRBD1 (6 bases). Trimming pared 0 bases from V and 5 bases from J, leaving 14 bases between. CDR3 length: 16 residues. The germline V gene has CDR1 MRHNA and CDR2 SNTAGT.

The V call is TRBV19, the J call TRBJ1-6, with 9 positions matching TRBD1. Trimming took 6 bases from V and 10 from J; bases not matched to a gene: 10. The CDR3 sequence is 15 residues long. Germline V gene sequence: CDR1 LNHDA, CDR2 SQIVND (reference sequence). The CDR3 protein is CASRTDRGTRSPLHF. The CDR3 coding sequence is TGTGCCAGTAGAACGGACAGGGGTACGAGGTCACCCCTCCACTTT.

The rearrangement links TRBV2 to TRBJ2-1; possibly TRBD1 for D (5 bases). Germline V gene sequence: CDR1 SNHLY, CDR2 FYNNEI. Trimming left V 5 bases short and J 0 bases short, with 8 bases between. CDR3 size: 14 residues. The CDR3, as DNA: TGTGCCAGCAGTCCAGGGCTCTCCTACAATGAGCAGTTCTTC. Its translation: CASSPGLSYNEQFF.

The count of this clone is one. The chain couples TRBV6-4 to TRBJ2-5, with TRBD2 matching over 9 bases. This CDR3 has 15 amino acids. Germline values: CDR1 MRHNA, CDR2 SNTAGT. Trimming at V came to 3 bases and at J to 2 bases, leaving 4 bases not matched to a gene. CDR3 DNA: TGTGCCAGCAGTGAAGTAGCGGGAGAGCAAGAGACCCAGTACTTC. Translating gives CASSEVAGEQETQYF.

This chain links TRBV6-4 with TRBJ1-2, with 7 bases aligning to TRBD1. This CDR3 is 15 amino acids long. Germline assignment: CDR1 MRHNA and CDR2 SNTAGT. J was trimmed by 5 bases and V by 6 bases; bases with no gene match: 12. The DNA for the CDR3 is TGTGCCAGCAGCCGAACCGGGACAGTTGGATATGGCTACACCTTC. As protein: CASSRTGTVGYGYTF.

The V call is TRBV27, the J call TRBJ2-7; a possible D gene is TRBD2 (6 bases). The CDR3 contains 15 residues. V shed 2 bases and J shed 3 bases, with 14 bases lying between them. The germline V gene has CDR1 MNHEY and CDR2 SMNVEV (reference sequence). CDR3 sequence (DNA): TGTGCCAGCAGTTTACGGGGAGGAACTTTCTACGAGCAGTACTTC. It translates to CASSLRGGTFYEQYF.